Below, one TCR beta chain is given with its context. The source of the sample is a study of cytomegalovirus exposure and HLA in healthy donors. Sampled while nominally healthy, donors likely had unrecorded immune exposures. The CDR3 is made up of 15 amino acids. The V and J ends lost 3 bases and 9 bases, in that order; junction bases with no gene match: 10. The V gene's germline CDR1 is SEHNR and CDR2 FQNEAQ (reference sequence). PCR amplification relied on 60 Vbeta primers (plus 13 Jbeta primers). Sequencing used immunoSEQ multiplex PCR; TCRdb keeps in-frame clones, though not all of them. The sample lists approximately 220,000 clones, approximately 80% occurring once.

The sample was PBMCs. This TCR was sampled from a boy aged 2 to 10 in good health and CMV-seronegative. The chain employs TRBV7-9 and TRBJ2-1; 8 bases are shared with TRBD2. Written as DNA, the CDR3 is TGTGCCAGCAGCTTTGGGGCGGGAGGTTTTTCTGAGCAGTTCTTC. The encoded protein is CASSFGAGGFSEQFF.